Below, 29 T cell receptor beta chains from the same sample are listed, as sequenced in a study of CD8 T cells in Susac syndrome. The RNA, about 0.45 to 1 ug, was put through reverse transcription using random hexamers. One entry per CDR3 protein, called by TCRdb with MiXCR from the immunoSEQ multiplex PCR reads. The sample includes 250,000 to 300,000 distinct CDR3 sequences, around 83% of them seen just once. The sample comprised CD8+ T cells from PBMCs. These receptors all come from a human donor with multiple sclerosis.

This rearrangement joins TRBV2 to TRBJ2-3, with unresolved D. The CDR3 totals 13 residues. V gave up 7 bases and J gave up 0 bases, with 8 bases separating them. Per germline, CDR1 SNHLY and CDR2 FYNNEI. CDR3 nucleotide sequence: TGTGCCAGCAAATTTTCAAGCACAGATACGCAGTATTTT. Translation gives CASKFSSTDTQYF.

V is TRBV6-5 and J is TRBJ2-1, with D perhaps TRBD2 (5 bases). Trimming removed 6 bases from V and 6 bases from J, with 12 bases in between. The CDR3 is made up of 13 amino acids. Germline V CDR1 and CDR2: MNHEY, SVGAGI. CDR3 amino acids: CASSYGETNEQFF. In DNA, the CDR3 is TGTGCCAGCAGCTACGGGGAAACCAATGAGCAGTTCTTC.

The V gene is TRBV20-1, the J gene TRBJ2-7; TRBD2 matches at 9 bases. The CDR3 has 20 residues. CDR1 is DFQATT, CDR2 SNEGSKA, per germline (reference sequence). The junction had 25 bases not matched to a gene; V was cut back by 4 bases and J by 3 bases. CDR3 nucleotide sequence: TGCAGTGCTACCCCGGGCCGGAAGTCTGCGCTGAAGACTAGCGGCTACGAGCAGTACTTC. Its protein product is CSATPGRKSALKTSGYEQYF.

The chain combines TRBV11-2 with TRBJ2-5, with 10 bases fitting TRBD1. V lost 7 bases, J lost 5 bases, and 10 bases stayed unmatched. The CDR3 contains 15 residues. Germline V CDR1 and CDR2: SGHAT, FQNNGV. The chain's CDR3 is CASNHPTGGRETQYF. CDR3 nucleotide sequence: TGTGCCAGCAACCACCCGACAGGGGGCCGGGAGACCCAGTACTTC.

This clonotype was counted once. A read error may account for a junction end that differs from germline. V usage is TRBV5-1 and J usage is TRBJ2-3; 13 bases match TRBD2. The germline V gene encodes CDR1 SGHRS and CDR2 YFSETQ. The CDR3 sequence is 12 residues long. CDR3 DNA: TGCGCCAGCAGCGGAAGTGGACTAGCGGGAGAATTT. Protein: CASSGSGLAGEF.

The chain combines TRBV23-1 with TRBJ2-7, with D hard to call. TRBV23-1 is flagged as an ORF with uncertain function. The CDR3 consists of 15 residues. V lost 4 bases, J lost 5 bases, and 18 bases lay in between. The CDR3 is CASSPQDKLWDEQYF. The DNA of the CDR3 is TGCGCCAGCAGTCCGCAAGACAAACTCTGGGACGAGCAGTACTTC.

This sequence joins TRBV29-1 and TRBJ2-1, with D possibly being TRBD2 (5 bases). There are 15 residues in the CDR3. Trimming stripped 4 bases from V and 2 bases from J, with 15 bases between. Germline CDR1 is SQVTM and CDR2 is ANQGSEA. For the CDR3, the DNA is TGCAGCGTTGCCGGAGGCTCCCTACCCTACAATGAGCAGTTCTTC. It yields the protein CSVAGGSLPYNEQFF.

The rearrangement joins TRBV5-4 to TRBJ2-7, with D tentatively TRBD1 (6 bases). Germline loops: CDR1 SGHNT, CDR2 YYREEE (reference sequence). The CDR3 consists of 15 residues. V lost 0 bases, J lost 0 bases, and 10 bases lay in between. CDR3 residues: CASSLAQGPSYEQYF. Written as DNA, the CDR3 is TGTGCCAGCAGCTTGGCGCAGGGGCCCTCCTACGAGCAGTACTTC.

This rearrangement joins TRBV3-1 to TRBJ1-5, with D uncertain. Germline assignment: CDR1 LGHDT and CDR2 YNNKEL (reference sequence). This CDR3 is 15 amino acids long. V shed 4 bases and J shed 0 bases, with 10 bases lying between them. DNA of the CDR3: TGTGCCAGCAGCCCGTTTGGGTATAGCAATCAGCCCCAGCATTTT. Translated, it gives CASSPFGYSNQPQHF.

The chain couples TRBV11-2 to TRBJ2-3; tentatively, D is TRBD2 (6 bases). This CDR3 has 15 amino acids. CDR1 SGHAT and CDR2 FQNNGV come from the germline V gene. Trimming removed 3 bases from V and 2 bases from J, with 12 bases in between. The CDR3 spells CASSLGTGDTDTQYF. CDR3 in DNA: TGTGCCAGCAGCTTGGGAACGGGAGACACAGATACGCAGTATTTT.

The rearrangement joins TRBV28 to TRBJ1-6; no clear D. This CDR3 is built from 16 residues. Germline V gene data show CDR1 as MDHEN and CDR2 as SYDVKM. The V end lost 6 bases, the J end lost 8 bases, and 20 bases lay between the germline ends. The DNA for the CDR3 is TGTGCCAGCAGCCACATTTTGAGGCACGTTCATTCACCCCTCCACTTT. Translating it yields CASSHILRHVHSPLHF.

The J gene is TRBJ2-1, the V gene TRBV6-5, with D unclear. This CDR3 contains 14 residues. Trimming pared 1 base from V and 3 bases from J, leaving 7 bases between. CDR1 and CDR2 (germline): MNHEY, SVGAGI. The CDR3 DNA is TGTGCCAGCAGTTACTTAGGTCTCTACAATGAGCAGTTCTTC. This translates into CASSYLGLYNEQFF.

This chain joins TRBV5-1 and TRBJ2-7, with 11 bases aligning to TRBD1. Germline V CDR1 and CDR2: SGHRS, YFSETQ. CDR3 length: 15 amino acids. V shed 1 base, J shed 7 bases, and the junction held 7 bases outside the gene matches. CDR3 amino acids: CASSLSRDRGYEQYF. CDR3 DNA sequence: TGCGCCAGCAGCTTGTCCCGGGACAGGGGGTATGAGCAGTACTTC.

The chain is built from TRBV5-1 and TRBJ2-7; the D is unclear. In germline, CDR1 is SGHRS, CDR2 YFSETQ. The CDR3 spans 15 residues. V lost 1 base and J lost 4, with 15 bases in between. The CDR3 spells CASSLMKGGEYEQYF. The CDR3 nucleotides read TGCGCCAGCAGCTTGATGAAGGGTGGTGAGTACGAGCAGTACTTC.

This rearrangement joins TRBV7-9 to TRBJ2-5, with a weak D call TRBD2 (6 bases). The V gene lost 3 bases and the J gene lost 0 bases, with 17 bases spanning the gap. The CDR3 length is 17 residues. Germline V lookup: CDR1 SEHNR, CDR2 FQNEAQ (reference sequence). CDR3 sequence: CASSFRLGRGHQETQYF. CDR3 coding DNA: TGTGCCAGCAGCTTCCGACTGGGGCGGGGCCACCAAGAGACCCAGTACTTC.

The CDR3 region has the DNA TGTGCCAGCAGCGTAGGGCAGAACTATGGCTACACCTTC. This translates into CASSVGQNYGYTF. The chain has TRBV9 and TRBJ1-2; D is undetermined. V dropped 0 bases and J dropped 2 bases, with 5 bases sitting between them. The CDR3 extends over 13 amino acids. The germline V gene has CDR1 SGDLS and CDR2 YYNGEE.

The CDR3 loop is CAFSDRDTGELFF. CDR3 DNA: TGTGCCTTTTCGGACAGGGACACCGGGGAGCTGTTTTTT. The chain combines TRBV19 with TRBJ2-2, with 8 bases matching TRBD1. The CDR3 runs 13 residues. CDR1 LNHDA and CDR2 SQIVND come from the germline V gene (reference sequence). V trimming: 11 bases; J trimming: 3 bases; junction bases outside the gene matches: 5.

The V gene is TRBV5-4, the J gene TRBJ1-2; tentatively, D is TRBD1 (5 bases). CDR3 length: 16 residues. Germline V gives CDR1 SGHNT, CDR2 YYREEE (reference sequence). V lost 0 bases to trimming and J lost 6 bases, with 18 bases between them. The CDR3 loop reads CASSLAAAQGVDGYTF. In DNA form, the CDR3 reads TGTGCCAGCAGCTTGGCCGCGGCTCAGGGAGTCGATGGCTACACCTTC.

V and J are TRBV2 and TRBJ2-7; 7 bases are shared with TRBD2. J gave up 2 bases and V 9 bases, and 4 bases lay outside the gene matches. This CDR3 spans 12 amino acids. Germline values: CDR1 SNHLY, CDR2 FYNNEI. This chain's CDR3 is CARGGKAYEQYF. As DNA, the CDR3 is TGTGCCAGGGGGGGGAAGGCCTACGAGCAGTACTTC.

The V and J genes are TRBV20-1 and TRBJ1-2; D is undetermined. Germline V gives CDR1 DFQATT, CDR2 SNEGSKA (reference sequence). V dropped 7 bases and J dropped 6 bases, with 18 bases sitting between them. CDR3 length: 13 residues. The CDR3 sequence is CSVGLSPRDGYTF. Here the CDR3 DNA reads TGCAGTGTCGGGCTTTCCCCTCGCGATGGCTACACCTTC.

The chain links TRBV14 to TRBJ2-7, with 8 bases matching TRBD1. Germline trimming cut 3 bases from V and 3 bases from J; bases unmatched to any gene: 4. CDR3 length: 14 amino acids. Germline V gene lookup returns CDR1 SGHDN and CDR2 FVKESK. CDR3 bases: TGTGCCAGCAGCCACTGGACAGGGCTCTACGAGCAGTACTTC. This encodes CASSHWTGLYEQYF.

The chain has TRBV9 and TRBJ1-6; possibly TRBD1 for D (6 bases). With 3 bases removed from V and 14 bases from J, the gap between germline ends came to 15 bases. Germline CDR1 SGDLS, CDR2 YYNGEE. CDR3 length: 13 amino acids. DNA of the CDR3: TGTGCCAGCAGCGGGACAGACCCCTTGACCCTCCACTTT. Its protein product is CASSGTDPLTLHF.

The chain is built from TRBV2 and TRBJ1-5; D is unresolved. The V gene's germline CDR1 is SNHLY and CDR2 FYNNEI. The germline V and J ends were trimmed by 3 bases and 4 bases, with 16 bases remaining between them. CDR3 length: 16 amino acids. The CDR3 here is CASSDGPREGNQPQHF. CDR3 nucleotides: TGTGCCAGCAGTGACGGGCCCCGGGAAGGAAATCAGCCCCAGCATTTT.

Here the CDR3 DNA reads TGTGCCAGCAGTTACCTCCCCCTAGTCCGCCCACCCTACGAGCAGTACTTC. Translated: CASSYLPLVRPPYEQYF. The chain combines TRBV6-5 with TRBJ2-7, with D hard to call. Trimming took off 2 bases at V and 2 bases at J, with 19 bases between the two ends. Germline V gene sequence: CDR1 MNHEY, CDR2 SVGAGI. CDR3 length equals 17 residues.

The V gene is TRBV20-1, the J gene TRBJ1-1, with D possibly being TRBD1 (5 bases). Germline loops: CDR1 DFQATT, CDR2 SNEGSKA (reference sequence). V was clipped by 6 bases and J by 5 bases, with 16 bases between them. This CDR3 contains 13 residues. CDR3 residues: CSANLGDETEAFF. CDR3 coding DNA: TGCAGTGCAAACCTAGGGGACGAGACTGAAGCTTTCTTT.

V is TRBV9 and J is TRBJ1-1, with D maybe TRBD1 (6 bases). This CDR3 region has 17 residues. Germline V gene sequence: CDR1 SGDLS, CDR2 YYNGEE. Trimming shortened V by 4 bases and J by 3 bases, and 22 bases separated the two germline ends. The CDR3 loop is CASSLSTGLREDTEAFF. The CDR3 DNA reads TGTGCCAGCAGCCTTTCGACAGGACTGAGAGAGGACACTGAAGCTTTCTTT.

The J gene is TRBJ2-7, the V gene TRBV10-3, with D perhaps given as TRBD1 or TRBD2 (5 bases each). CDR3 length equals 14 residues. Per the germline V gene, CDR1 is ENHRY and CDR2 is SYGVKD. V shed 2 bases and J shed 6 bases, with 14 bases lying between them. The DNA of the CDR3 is TGTGCCATCAGTGAGGGGACCGAGGGAAGCGAGCAGTACTTC. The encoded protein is CAISEGTEGSEQYF.

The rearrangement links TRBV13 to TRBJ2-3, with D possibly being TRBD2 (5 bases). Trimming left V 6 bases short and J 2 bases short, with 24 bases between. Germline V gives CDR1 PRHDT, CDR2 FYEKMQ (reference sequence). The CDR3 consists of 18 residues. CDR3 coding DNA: TGTGCCAGCAGTCCTCTTTTAGAGGGTGGAGACTTCACAGATACGCAGTATTTT. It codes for CASSPLLEGGDFTDTQYF.

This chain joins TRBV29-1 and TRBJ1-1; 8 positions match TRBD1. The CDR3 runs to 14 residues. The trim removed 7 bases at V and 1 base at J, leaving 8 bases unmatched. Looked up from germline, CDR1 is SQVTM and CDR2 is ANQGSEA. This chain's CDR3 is CSAGPGQENTEAFF. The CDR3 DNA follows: TGCAGCGCCGGACCGGGACAGGAGAACACTGAAGCTTTCTTT.